This TCR beta chain emerged from a study of neoadjuvant nivolumab and ipilimumab in lung cancer. Looking at the study overall: Nivolumab 3 mg/kg was given days 1, 15 and 29, plus ipilimumab 1 mg/kg day 1 in combination. Study findings and constraints: Only two of four nivolumab-treated tumors gained richness and clonality by surgery. Resected tumors had greater TCR richness and clonality than uninvolved lung. Blood richness before therapy tracked richness in tumors resected after neoadjuvant therapy.

The germline V and J ends were trimmed by 2 bases and 2 bases, with 6 bases remaining between them. The CDR3 has 13 residues. Germline loops: CDR1 GTSNPN, CDR2 SVGIG (reference sequence). The table came from immunoSEQ multiplex PCR; TCRdb's copy has only in-frame clones and leaves some out. The table records 40,000 to 55,000 clones, roughly 89% of them present only once. About this clone itself: Its specificity is unknown.

This sequence originates from an adult with non-small cell lung cancer. Some clones in this sample may be carry-over from other donors' samples. Sequencing used blood, obtained before neoadjuvant nivolumab, alone or with ipilimumab. V usage is TRBV30 and J usage is TRBJ2-2; no firm D call. DNA of the CDR3: TGTGCCTGGAGTACAGCTAACACCGGGGAGCTGTTTTTT. Translation: CAWSTANTGELFF.